Listed here are 26 T cell receptor beta chains from one sample, sequenced in a study of cytotoxic CD8 clonotypes in ibrutinib-treated CLL. The repertoire was sequenced with immunoSEQ multiplex PCR; TCRdb's copy has only in-frame clones and lacks some. The table includes around 60,000 clones, about 72% detected once. The material sequenced was PBMCs, taken after 12 months of ibrutinib treatment. Receptors originate from a human donor with chronic lymphocytic leukemia.

The CDR3 region has the DNA TGCGCCAGCAGCTTTACCGGGACTAGCGTTGCCGGGGAGCTGTTTTTT. Its translation: CASSFTGTSVAGELFF. The rearrangement uses TRBV5-1 and TRBJ2-2; 10 bases fit TRBD2. The V segment lost 2 bases and the J segment 6 bases; nucleotides outside the gene matches: 7. This CDR3 is 16 amino acids long. Germline loops: CDR1 SGHRS, CDR2 YFSETQ.

CDR3 sequence (DNA): TGTGCCAGCAGCTTACAGGGGCAGCCCTACAATGAGCAGTTCTTC. It specifies CASSLQGQPYNEQFF. The chain links TRBV5-8 to TRBJ2-1; 7 bases fit TRBD1. V was clipped by 2 bases and J by 2 bases; unmatched bases: 4. The CDR3 is 15 amino acids. From germline, CDR1 is SGHTS and CDR2 YDEGEE. Full variable domain (remainder filled in from reference TRBV5-8 and TRBJ2-1): EAGVTQSPTHLIKTRGQQATLRCSPISGHTSVYWYQQALGLGLQFLLWYDEGEERNRGNFPPRFSGRQFPNYSSELNVNALELEDSALYLCASSLQGQPYNEQFFGPGTRLTVL.

The gene calls are TRBV5-1 and TRBJ1-4; 9 positions agree with TRBD1. Trimming at V came to 4 bases and at J to 5 bases, leaving 3 bases not matched to a gene. From germline, CDR1 is SGHRS and CDR2 YFSETQ. The CDR3 spans 14 residues. CDR3 bases: TGCGCCAGCAGCGAAGGACAGGGGAATGAAAAACTGTTTTTT. Its protein is CASSEGQGNEKLFF. The full variable domain, completed using reference TRBV5-1 and TRBJ1-4, is KAGVTQTPRYLIKTRGQQVTLSCSPISGHRSVSWYQQTPGQGLQFLFEYFSETQRNKGNFPGRFSGRQFSNSRSEMNVSTLELGDSALYLCASSEGQGNEKLFFGSGTQLSVL.

The chain couples TRBV5-1 to TRBJ2-2; 8 bases fit TRBD1. This CDR3 is built from 15 residues. Germline loops: CDR1 SGHRS, CDR2 YFSETQ. V trimming: 2 bases; J trimming: 5 bases; junction bases outside the gene matches: 5. The CDR3 DNA sequence: TGCGCCAGCAGCTTACTGCAGGGGGCGACCGGGGAGCTGTTTTTT. This codes for CASSLLQGATGELFF.

This chain's CDR3 is CASSPRRVGDNSGANVLTF. The CDR3 DNA follows: TGTGCCAGCTCACCACGAAGAGTTGGGGACAACTCTGGGGCCAACGTCCTGACTTTC. The chain combines TRBV18 with TRBJ2-6, with D maybe TRBD1 (6 bases). The CDR3 length is 19 residues. V lost 1 base to trimming and J lost 0 bases, with 16 bases between them. CDR1 and CDR2 from the germline V gene are KGHSH and LQKENI.

The sample holds a few counts of this clone. Written as DNA, the CDR3 is TGTGCCAGCAGCCCCGATAGCGGGAGTAGTTACGAGCAGTACTTC. Encoded protein: CASSPDSGSSYEQYF. The chain employs TRBV7-2 and TRBJ2-7; 9 bases agree with TRBD2. Germline V gene lookup returns CDR1 SGHTA and CDR2 FQGNSA. This CDR3 comprises 15 residues. Trimming removed 5 bases from V and 4 bases from J; junction bases left unmatched: 9.

CDR3 sequence: CASSLEGGTGDTQYF. For the CDR3, the DNA is TGTGCCAGCAGCTTAGAGGGAGGGACGGGGGATACGCAGTATTTT. The V call is TRBV7-3, the J call TRBJ2-3; TRBD2 agrees at 7 bases. This CDR3 contains 15 residues. Per germline, CDR1 SGHTA and CDR2 FQGTGA. With 2 bases clipped from V and 6 bases from J, the junction kept 8 bases outside the gene matches.

The genes are TRBV5-4 and TRBJ2-3; D call uncertain. The V gene lost 6 bases and the J gene lost 0 bases, with 14 bases spanning the gap. CDR3 length: 15 amino acids. In germline, CDR1 is SGHNT, CDR2 YYREEE (reference sequence). The CDR3 sequence: CASTSAARSTDTQYF. The CDR3 nucleotides are TGTGCCAGCACTTCGGCAGCGAGAAGCACAGATACGCAGTATTTT.

V usage is TRBV7-2 and J usage is TRBJ2-1, with TRBD2 matching 12 bases. Per germline, CDR1 SGHTA and CDR2 FQGNSA. The CDR3 spans 14 residues. After removal of 8 bases from V and 5 bases from J, the junction contained 4 bases not matched to a gene. The CDR3 DNA reads TGTGCCAGCGCTAGCGGGAGGGCCGACAATGAGCAGTTCTTC. It is translated as CASASGRADNEQFF.

The chain couples TRBV5-1 to TRBJ2-2; 7 bases agree with TRBD2. Losses at the gene ends were 2 bases for V and 3 bases for J; bases not matched to a gene: 7. Germline V gene data show CDR1 as SGHRS and CDR2 as YFSETQ. The CDR3 contains 16 residues. CDR3 amino acids: CASSLQAGVDTGELFF. As DNA, the CDR3 is TGCGCCAGCAGCTTACAGGCGGGAGTGGACACCGGGGAGCTGTTTTTT.

The chain employs TRBV7-6 and TRBJ2-7, with 10 bases matching TRBD2. Germline trimming cut 4 bases from V and 6 bases from J; bases unmatched to any gene: 12. The CDR3 length is 16 residues. Germline assignment: CDR1 SGHVS and CDR2 FNYEAQ. The CDR3 DNA sequence: TGTGCCAGCAGCTCCCTGGGAGCGGGAGGGCCGGGCGAGCAGTACTTC. Translated: CASSSLGAGGPGEQYF.

The chain combines TRBV15 with TRBJ2-7, with D tentatively TRBD2 (6 bases). From germline, CDR1 is LNHNV and CDR2 YYDKDF (reference sequence). The CDR3 consists of 15 residues. The V end was cut by 1 base, the J end by 0 bases, with 10 bases between. The CDR3 region has the DNA TGTGCCACCAGCAGAGGGGCGGGACCCTCCTACGAGCAGTACTTC. Its translation: CATSRGAGPSYEQYF.

V is TRBV2 and J is TRBJ2-3, with a tentative D call TRBD1 (6 bases). Germline loops: CDR1 SNHLY, CDR2 FYNNEI. V lost 4 bases and J lost 5, with 10 bases in between. This CDR3 has 13 residues. In nucleotides, the CDR3 is TGTGCCAGCAGTGCAGGGGCGCAAGATACGCAGTATTTT. This encodes CASSAGAQDTQYF.

This sequence joins TRBV5-4 and TRBJ2-2; no firm D call. The CDR3 has 13 residues. Trimming removed 5 bases at V and 2 bases at J, with 7 bases between. Per the germline V gene, CDR1 is SGHNT and CDR2 is YYREEE (reference sequence). CDR3 sequence reads: CASSDLNTGELFF. CDR3 in DNA: TGTGCCAGCAGTGATTTAAACACCGGGGAGCTGTTTTTT. Supplemented by reference TRBV5-4 and TRBJ2-2, the full variable domain reads ETGVTQSPTHLIKTRGQQVTLRCSSQSGHNTVSWYQQALGQGPQFIFQYYREEENGRGNFPPRFSGLQFPNYSSELNVNALELDDSALYLCASSDLNTGELFFGEGSRLTVL.

The chain combines TRBV6-1 with TRBJ1-5; tentatively, D is TRBD1 (5 bases). Trimming removed 4 bases at V and 0 bases at J, with 16 bases between. Germline CDR1 is MNHNS and CDR2 is SASEGT. The length of the CDR3 is 17 residues. CDR3 residues: CASSVSGGRSSNQPQHF. The CDR3 bases are TGTGCCAGCAGTGTTTCCGGGGGTCGTAGTAGCAATCAGCCCCAGCATTTT.

The chain links TRBV7-2 to TRBJ2-1; D is perhaps TRBD1 (6 bases). Per germline, CDR1 SGHTA and CDR2 FQGNSA. The V end was cut by 1 base, the J end by 10 bases, with 20 bases between. The CDR3 has 16 amino acids. The CDR3 nucleotides are TGTGCCAGCAGCTTAGTGTCAGGCCAGGGGAAAGGCGAGCAGTTCTTC. Its protein product is CASSLVSGQGKGEQFF.

The CDR3 loop reads CASSPPGLVGTDTQYF. The CDR3 DNA is TGTGCCAGCTCACCACCTGGTCTCGTGGGCACAGATACGCAGTATTTT. V gene TRBV18 combines with J gene TRBJ2-3; D is unclear. V shed 0 bases and J shed 1 base, with 11 bases lying between them. Germline CDR1 KGHSH, CDR2 LQKENI. CDR3 size: 16 residues.

V is TRBV7-3 and J is TRBJ1-1; D not certain. Per the germline V gene, CDR1 is SGHTA and CDR2 is FQGTGA. V was cut by 6 bases and J by 6 bases, with 17 bases left in between. This CDR3 is built from 14 residues. CDR3 sequence reads: CASSPDPGVPEAFF. CDR3 in DNA: TGTGCCAGCAGTCCCGACCCGGGAGTCCCTGAAGCTTTCTTT.

This clone has more than one count but fewer than ten. The chain links TRBV7-9 to TRBJ2-7; TRBD1 matches 10 bases. The V gene end was trimmed by 6 bases and the J gene end by 3 bases; junction bases not matched to a gene: 11. The CDR3 is made up of 16 amino acids. Per germline, CDR1 SEHNR and CDR2 FQNEAQ (reference sequence). The CDR3 protein is CASSPTRQGAYYEQYF. The CDR3 DNA sequence: TGTGCCAGCAGTCCGACAAGACAGGGGGCGTACTACGAGCAGTACTTC.

The chain has TRBV5-4 and TRBJ1-3; D call uncertain. The CDR3 has 14 residues. Germline values: CDR1 SGHNT, CDR2 YYREEE (reference sequence). V was cut by 0 bases and J by 0 bases, with 4 bases left in between. The CDR3 DNA reads TGTGCCAGCAGCTTGGGGGGCTCTGGAAACACCATATATTTT. Encoded protein: CASSLGGSGNTIYF.

This clone was recorded at least ten times. V usage is TRBV7-6 and J usage is TRBJ1-1; TRBD1 might be the D (6 bases). The germline V gene encodes CDR1 SGHVS and CDR2 FNYEAQ. The length of the CDR3 is 14 residues. Trimming pared 2 bases from V and 1 base from J, leaving 8 bases between. The CDR3, as DNA: TGTGCCAGCAGCTTACAGGGGACGAACACTGAAGCTTTCTTT. Its protein is CASSLQGTNTEAFF.

The chain is built from TRBV5-1 and TRBJ2-7, with 12 bases identical to TRBD1. V lost 0 bases to trimming and J lost 7 bases; unmatched junction nucleotides: 5. The CDR3 contains 15 residues. CDR1 is SGHRS and CDR2 is YFSETQ in the germline V gene. As DNA, the CDR3 is TGCGCCAGCAGCTTGGAAGGGACAGGGGGCCGAGAGCAGTACTTC. It codes for CASSLEGTGGREQYF.

The chain recombines TRBV14 with TRBJ1-1; D call uncertain. V was trimmed by 4 bases and J by 2 bases, leaving 8 bases between them. The CDR3 length is 13 residues. Germline loops: CDR1 SGHDN, CDR2 FVKESK. In DNA form, the CDR3 reads TGTGCCAGCAGCCTCCCGCCAAACACTGAAGCTTTCTTT. The encoded protein is CASSLPPNTEAFF.

V gene TRBV28 combines with J gene TRBJ2-1; D call uncertain. Deletions cut 3 bases from V and 3 bases from J, with 6 bases between. The CDR3 contains 13 residues. Germline CDR1 MDHEN, CDR2 SYDVKM. As DNA, the CDR3 is TGTGCCAGCAGTTTGAAGCTCTACAATGAGCAGTTCTTC. It yields the protein CASSLKLYNEQFF.

The J gene is TRBJ2-1, the V gene TRBV20-1; D is unclear. The V gene's germline CDR1 is DFQATT and CDR2 SNEGSKA (reference sequence). Trimming left V 6 bases short and J 8 bases short, with 11 bases between. The CDR3 has 11 residues. CDR3 in amino acids: CSALLYDEQFF. In nucleotides, the CDR3 is TGCAGTGCCCTACTATACGATGAGCAGTTCTTC.

This clone has just a few counts. The rearrangement joins TRBV11-2 to TRBJ2-2, with 8 bases lining up with TRBD2. CDR3 size: 15 residues. The J segment lost 4 bases and the V segment lost 2 bases, leaving 3 bases of the junction unmatched. Germline CDR1 is SGHAT and CDR2 is FQNNGV. This chain's CDR3 is CASSLIAGGTGELFF. CDR3 DNA: TGTGCCAGCAGCTTAATCGCGGGAGGCACCGGGGAGCTGTTTTTT.